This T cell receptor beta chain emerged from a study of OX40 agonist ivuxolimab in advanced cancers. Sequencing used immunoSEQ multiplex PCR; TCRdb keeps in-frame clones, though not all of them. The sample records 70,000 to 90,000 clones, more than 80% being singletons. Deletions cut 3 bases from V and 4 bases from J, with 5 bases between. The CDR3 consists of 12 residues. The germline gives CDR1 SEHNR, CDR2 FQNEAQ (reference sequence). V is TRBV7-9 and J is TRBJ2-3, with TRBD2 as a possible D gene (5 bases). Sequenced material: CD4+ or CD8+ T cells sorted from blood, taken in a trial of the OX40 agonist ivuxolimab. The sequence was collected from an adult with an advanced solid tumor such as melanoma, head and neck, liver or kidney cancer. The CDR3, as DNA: TGTGCCAGCAGCTTGGACTCAGATACGCAGTATTTT. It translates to CASSLDSDTQYF.